This T cell receptor beta chain appears in the sequencing data of a study of robustness of blood B and T cell sequencing (dated by TCRdb to the late 2010s). Study-level background: The goal of the study was to figure out the amount of peripheral blood required to reliably characterize the TCRbeta and IgG repertoires of an individual. Each of the roughly 9 independently drawn blood samples had its TCRbeta and IgG repertoires measured. As technical replicates, two replicate TCRbeta cDNA libraries were made from one shared RNA pool taken from a single 10 ml draw.

TCRbeta repertoires were measured from mRNA instead of genomic DNA, an approach that captures expressed receptors. Without any cell sorting, leukocytes from the buffy coat were collected into Trizol, and RNA was extracted using the Direct-zol RNA MiniPrep Plus kit. To separate plasma, buffy coat and red blood cells, EDTA blood tubes were immediately centrifuged at 4 degrees C. Results the study describes overall, beyond this receptor: Pooling tubes did not make the overlap of rare TCRbeta clonotypes any better, which implies that much larger blood volumes would be needed to capture those rare clonotypes. The TCRbeta rarefaction curves did not fully level off, which suggests either under-sequencing or many low-abundance clonotypes. Evidence of cross-contamination, likely from batch processing, showed up in one pair of TCRbeta libraries, so the UMI-sequence pairs shared by that pair of libraries were removed. When 3 or 4 tubes (about 27-45 ml blood) were combined, saturation was approached in coverage of the top 10,000 TCRbeta clonotypes. EDTA tubes required immediate fractionation, limiting use in multi-site collections. Across technical replicate libraries, 90% to 95% of the top 10,000 TCRbeta clonotypes in one library were also found in the other. Every single 10 ml sample contained the 1,000 most abundant TCRbeta clonotypes from the pooled draws.

Turning to this clonotype: The specificity of this receptor is unknown. The sample holds no much larger clone one base away, and base qualities are not on file.

Receptor amplification or capture employed PCR. Sequencing relied on an Illumina MiSeq. SMARTScribe reverse transcriptase and a 5' template-switch oligo, by which a universal priming site was added, were used for cDNA synthesis. A 12-nucleotide random unique molecular identifier (UMI) was carried by the template-switch oligo, and each cDNA molecule was tagged with this UMI. During reverse transcription, TCRbeta transcripts were targeted by chain-specific reverse primers. Uracil DNA glycosylase treatment removed residual template-switch adapters, and cDNA was purified with a Qiagen MinElute kit. For the first PCR, KAPA HiFi HotStart ReadyMix was used for roughly 24 cycles, with amplification split across four 50 ul reactions containing step-out primers. First-round PCR products were gel-purified before further amplification. Illumina Nextera adapters were attached in a second PCR of roughly 8 cycles, and the libraries were then purified and pooled. The UMI barcode for each TCRbeta molecule was captured by a 50-nucleotide 5' read. The authors' pipeline ran thus. The MIGEC toolkit was used to group reads by UMI into consensus reads. PEAR was used to merge forward and reverse consensus reads into final reads. A custom decontamination script removed identical UMI-sequence pairs shared across libraries, treating them as cross-sample contamination. V(D)J assignment and CDR3 extraction were performed with MIGMAP, a wrapper around IgBLAST. TCR clonotypes were defined by identical V gene, J gene and CDR3 amino acid sequence; CDR1 and CDR2 were not sequenced. The public reads were run again by TCRdb, first through fastp at Q25 and then through MiXCR, and only productive beta chains were kept. All rows with the same CDR3 protein become a single entry with the most common DNA and genes. The V and J calls and clone size come from TCRdb's table, not from the authors' own analysis. The sample table holds 1,400 to 1,500 distinct CDR3 sequences, of which roughly two thirds were seen once. The ten largest clonotypes hold less than 40% of the sample.

Sequencing was performed on peripheral blood. This clonotype was obtained from a human donor in good health.

Read as DNA, the sequence is TGTGCCAGCAGCCAAGCTGAGGGGGAAGGGAATCAGCCCCAGCATTTT. This is translated as CASSQAEGEGNQPQHF. The V gene is TRBV4-2 and the J gene is TRBJ1-5, with TRBD1 tentatively as D gene (6 bases match). V is pared back by 1 base and J by 4 bases, with 14 bases lying between the germline termini. From the cysteine through the phenylalanine, the CDR3 covers 16 amino acids. The sequence is cut down to CDR3 DNA, 48 bases in frame from base 1. According to the germline V gene, CDR1 reads LGHNA and CDR2 reads YNFKEQ.